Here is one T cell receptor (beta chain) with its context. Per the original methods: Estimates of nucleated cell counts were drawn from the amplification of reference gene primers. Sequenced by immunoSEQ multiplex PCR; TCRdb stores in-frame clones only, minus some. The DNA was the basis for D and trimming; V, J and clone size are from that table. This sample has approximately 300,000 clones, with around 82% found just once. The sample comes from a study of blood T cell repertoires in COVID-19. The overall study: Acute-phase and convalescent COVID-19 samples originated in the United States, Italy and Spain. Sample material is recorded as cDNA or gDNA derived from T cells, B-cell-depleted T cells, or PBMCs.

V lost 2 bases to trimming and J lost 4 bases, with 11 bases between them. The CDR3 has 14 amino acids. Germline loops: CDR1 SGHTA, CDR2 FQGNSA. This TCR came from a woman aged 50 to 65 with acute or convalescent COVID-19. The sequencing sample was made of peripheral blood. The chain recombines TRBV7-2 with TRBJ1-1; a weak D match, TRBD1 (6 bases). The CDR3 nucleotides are TGTGCCAGCAGCTTATCTGGGACACTCACTGAAGCTTTCTTT. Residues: CASSLSGTLTEAFF.